These 19 T cell receptor beta chains were all obtained from the same sample, sequenced in a study of radiotherapy plus CTLA-4 blockade in lung cancer. Profiling relied on immunoSEQ multiplex PCR, and the TCRdb table lists in-frame clones only, not all of them. The sample yields 45,000 or so clones, approximately 91% seen once. The source material was peripheral blood, sampled from a patient treated with radiotherapy plus ipilimumab. These receptors were collected from a human donor with non-small cell lung cancer whose response to radiotherapy plus ipilimumab could not be evaluated.

This clone was counted once. The rearrangement joins TRBV29-1 to TRBJ2-2; 7 positions agree with TRBD2. Germline V gives CDR1 SQVTM, CDR2 ANQGSEA. The CDR3 consists of 15 residues. The trim removed 0 bases at V and 4 bases at J, leaving 5 bases unmatched. DNA for the CDR3: TGCAGCGTTGAAGATCGGCGGGAGAGCACCGGGGAGCTGTTTTTT. The encoded protein is CSVEDRRESTGELFF.

This chain connects TRBV7-2 to TRBJ2-1, with 7 bases that match TRBD2. V lost 7 bases, J lost 5 bases, and 5 bases stayed unmatched. CDR1 and CDR2 (germline): SGHTA, FQGNSA. The CDR3 consists of 13 residues. CDR3 sequence: CASNGLGNNEQFF. The CDR3, as DNA: TGTGCCAGCAACGGACTAGGGAACAATGAGCAGTTCTTC.

The chain couples TRBV9 to TRBJ1-4; D gene ambiguous. V dropped 2 bases and J dropped 0 bases, with 11 bases sitting between them. The germline CDR1 and CDR2 sequences are SGDLS and YYNGEE. There are 16 residues in the CDR3. The DNA of the CDR3 is TGTGCCAGCAGCGTTACGTGGGCAGCAACTAATGAAAAACTGTTTTTT. Protein: CASSVTWAATNEKLFF.

CDR3 in DNA: TGTGCCAGCAGTACGCCGGACAGACCCACCTACGAGCAGTACTTC. It codes for CASSTPDRPTYEQYF. J is TRBJ2-7 and V is TRBV6-6, with a weak D call TRBD1 (6 bases). Trimming removed 5 bases from V and 2 bases from J, with 16 bases in between. The length of the CDR3 is 15 residues. The V gene's germline CDR1 is MNHNY and CDR2 SVGAGI (reference sequence).

The J gene is TRBJ2-1, the V gene TRBV29-1, with TRBD2 matching over 14 bases. The CDR3 has 17 residues. Germline V gives CDR1 SQVTM, CDR2 ANQGSEA. Trimming cost V 4 bases and J 4 bases; bases outside gene matches: 9. CDR3 in amino acids: CSVGGLAGVGAYNEQFF. The CDR3 nucleotides read TGCAGCGTTGGGGGACTAGCGGGAGTGGGGGCTTACAATGAGCAGTTCTTC.

There are a few counts of this clone. This chain uses TRBV6-6 with TRBJ1-2; D is ambiguous. This CDR3 is 15 amino acids long. Germline V gene lookup returns CDR1 MNHNY and CDR2 SVGAGI (reference sequence). The V gene lost 3 bases and the J gene lost 6 bases, with 17 bases spanning the gap. Written as DNA, the CDR3 is TGTGCCAGCAGTTATTCTGCCGGCCTACGGGATGGCTACACCTTC. Protein: CASSYSAGLRDGYTF.

This clone was recorded only once. J is TRBJ2-1 and V is TRBV7-9; 14 bases match TRBD2. CDR1 and CDR2 from the germline V gene are SEHNR and FQNEAQ (reference sequence). V gave up 4 bases and J gave up 5 bases; unmatched junction bases: 4. CDR3 length: 16 amino acids. CDR3 nucleotide sequence: TGTGCCAGCAGCTGGAGACTAGCGGGGGGGGACAATGAGCAGTTCTTC. Protein: CASSWRLAGGDNEQFF.

This chain uses TRBV5-1 with TRBJ1-2, with 9 bases matching TRBD1. Looked up from germline, CDR1 is SGHRS and CDR2 is YFSETQ. After removal of 3 bases from V and 5 bases from J, the junction contained 5 bases not matched to a gene. The length of the CDR3 is 14 residues. CDR3 coding DNA: TGCGCCAGCAGCTCGGGGGACAGGGCTTATGGCTACACCTTC. Its protein is CASSSGDRAYGYTF.

The V gene is TRBV19, the J gene TRBJ2-3; TRBD2 aligns across 14 bases. There are 18 residues in the CDR3. V shed 0 bases, J shed 0 bases, and the junction held 2 bases outside the gene matches. Germline V gene lookup returns CDR1 LNHDA and CDR2 SQIVND (reference sequence). CDR3 loop: CASSIDRLAGGSTDTQYF. CDR3 DNA: TGTGCCAGTAGTATAGATCGACTAGCGGGAGGGAGCACAGATACGCAGTATTTT.

Here the CDR3 reads CASSLGAGGLNQPQHF. For the CDR3, the DNA is TGCGCCAGCAGCTTGGGGGCAGGGGGCCTCAATCAGCCCCAGCATTTT. This chain connects TRBV5-1 to TRBJ1-5; 8 nucleotides agree with TRBD1. After removal of 0 bases from V and 3 bases from J, the junction contained 5 bases not matched to a gene. In germline, CDR1 is SGHRS, CDR2 YFSETQ. The CDR3 is made up of 16 amino acids.

A few counts support this clone. The chain joins TRBV25-1 to TRBJ2-7; maybe TRBD2 (5 bases). V gave up 3 bases and J gave up 0 bases, with 9 bases separating them. Germline CDR1 and CDR2: MGHDK and SYGVNS. The CDR3 contains 14 residues. The CDR3 region is CASSEVGSSYEQYF. CDR3 DNA: TGTGCCAGCAGTGAGGTAGGGAGCTCCTACGAGCAGTACTTC.

The chain carries TRBV5-6 and TRBJ1-4; D gene uncertain. Germline-derived CDR1 and CDR2 are SGHDT and YYEEEE. The CDR3 has 13 amino acids. With 8 bases removed from V and 0 bases from J, the gap between germline ends came to 8 bases. The CDR3 region is CASSVATNEKLFF. The CDR3 DNA reads as TGTGCCAGTTCGGTAGCAACTAATGAAAAACTGTTTTTT.

The DNA of the CDR3 is TGTGCCAGTAGTACGGACAGGGTGAACACTGAAGCTTTCTTT. Protein product: CASSTDRVNTEAFF. The V and J genes are TRBV19 and TRBJ1-1, with 8 bases that match TRBD1. The V gene's germline CDR1 is LNHDA and CDR2 SQIVND (reference sequence). Trimming took 4 bases from V and 0 from J; bases not matched to a gene: 1. CDR3 length: 14 amino acids.

As regards this clone: The junction departs from germline at one end; a sequencing error may be responsible. The rearrangement joins TRBV7-2 to TRBJ2-4, with a weak D call TRBD1 (6 bases). Germline V CDR1 and CDR2: SGHTA, FQGNSA. The CDR3 runs to 14 residues. CDR3 nucleotide sequence: TGTGCCAGCAGCTTAGGGGGGCCCAAAGACATTCAGTACTTC. Amino acid sequence: CASSLGGPKDIQYF.

The chain uses TRBV27 and TRBJ2-2, with D tentatively TRBD2 (7 bases). CDR3 size: 17 residues. V was shortened by 10 bases and J by 1 base, with 22 bases between the two germline ends. CDR1 is MNHEY, CDR2 SMNVEV, per germline (reference sequence). Here the CDR3 reads CATKKGGQGRNTGELFF. In DNA form, the CDR3 reads TGTGCCACAAAAAAGGGGGGGCAGGGGCGGAACACCGGGGAGCTGTTTTTT.

The chain combines TRBV7-2 with TRBJ2-3, with D possibly TRBD1 on 6 matching bases. Germline V gene lookup returns CDR1 SGHTA and CDR2 FQGNSA. This CDR3 is 13 amino acids long. V gave up 6 bases and J gave up 6 bases, with 13 bases separating them. Here the CDR3 reads CASSYQGSDTQYF. The DNA of the CDR3 is TGTGCCAGCAGTTACCAGGGGAGCGATACGCAGTATTTT.

Only one count was recorded for this clone. The V call is TRBV19, the J call TRBJ2-4; D remains ambiguous. Germline V gene data show CDR1 as LNHDA and CDR2 as SQIVND (reference sequence). CDR3 size: 15 residues. V gave up 4 bases and J gave up 0 bases, with 10 bases separating them. CDR3 sequence reads: CASSSIRLAKNIQYF. The CDR3 coding sequence is TGTGCCAGTAGTAGTATACGACTAGCCAAAAACATTCAGTACTTC. Based on the CDR3 plus reference TRBV19 and TRBJ2-4, the full variable domain is DGGITQSPKYLFRKEGQNVTLSCEQNLNHDAMYWYRQDPGQGLRLIYYSQIVNDFQKGDIAEGYSVSREKKESFPLTVTSAQKNPTAFYLCASSSIRLAKNIQYFGAGTRLSVL.

V gene TRBV5-1 combines with J gene TRBJ1-2; 7 positions match TRBD1. The junction had 7 bases not matched to a gene; V was cut back by 0 bases and J by 5 bases. Per the germline V gene, CDR1 is SGHRS and CDR2 is YFSETQ. The CDR3 extends over 15 amino acids. CDR3 sequence (DNA): TGCGCCAGCAGCTTGGACCTGGACAGGCGGTATGGCTACACCTTC. Protein product: CASSLDLDRRYGYTF.

This clone came up once. This chain links TRBV6-1 with TRBJ2-5; 7 bases map to TRBD1. The end of the DNA is better explained by TRBJ2-7, so the J call may be wrong. The CDR3 has 13 residues. Germline V CDR1 and CDR2: MNHNS, SASEGT. CDR3 in amino acids: CASSPLTGNEQYF. The CDR3 DNA reads as TGTGCCAGCAGTCCGCTGACAGGGAACGAGCAGTACTTC.